These 21 T cell receptor beta chains came from one sample sequenced in a study of control samples from healthy donors and cancer patients. Sequenced by immunoSEQ multiplex PCR; TCRdb stores in-frame clones only, minus some. Among about 220,000 clones listed, 85% to 95% were seen once. Sequenced material: blood. Receptors were obtained from a man aged 50 to 59 in good health.

The genes are TRBV9 and TRBJ2-5; D remains unclear. Trimming took off 0 bases at V and 3 bases at J, with 3 bases between the two ends. This CDR3 is 12 amino acids long. Germline lookup yields CDR1 SGDLS and CDR2 YYNGEE. CDR3 in DNA: TGTGCCAGCAGCGTAGGCGAAGAGACCCAGTACTTC. Protein sequence: CASSVGEETQYF. The variable domain in full, with the rest retrieved from reference TRBV9 and TRBJ2-5, is DSGVTQTPKHLITATGQRVTLRCSPRSGDLSVYWYQQSLDQGLQFLIQYYNGEERAKGNILERFSAQQFPDLHSELNLSSLELGDSALYFCASSVGEETQYFGPGTRLLVL.

The J gene is TRBJ2-1, the V gene TRBV5-1; no clear D gene. The CDR3 is 15 amino acids. Trimming took 1 base from V and 6 from J, leaving 14 bases between them. Per germline, CDR1 SGHRS and CDR2 YFSETQ. CDR3 residues: CASSLYGEWGNEQFF. Written as DNA, the CDR3 is TGCGCCAGCAGCTTGTATGGAGAATGGGGCAATGAGCAGTTCTTC.

The chain combines TRBV5-4 with TRBJ1-4, with D possibly being TRBD1 (6 bases). V lost 2 bases to trimming and J lost 0 bases, with 11 bases between them. CDR3 length: 16 residues. Germline values: CDR1 SGHNT, CDR2 YYREEE (reference sequence). The CDR3 DNA follows: TGTGCCAGCAGCTTTGACAGGTCTACAACTAATGAAAAACTGTTTTTT. Translating it yields CASSFDRSTTNEKLFF.

This clone was seen more than once but under ten times. The sample holds other DNA sequences that translate to the same CDR3. The CDR3 loop is CASSSTDTQYF. The CDR3 DNA follows: TGTGCCAGCAGCTCCACAGATACGCAGTATTTT. The chain has TRBV7-2 and TRBJ2-3; D not certain. V was clipped by 4 bases and J by 2 bases, with 1 base between them. The CDR3 is 11 residues long. Germline CDR1 is SGHTA and CDR2 is FQGNSA.

The chain uses TRBV10-1 and TRBJ2-7; unclear D gene. Trimming pared 6 bases from V and 5 bases from J, leaving 17 bases between. The germline CDR1 and CDR2 sequences are WNHNN and SYGVQD (reference sequence). There are 14 residues in the CDR3. The CDR3 DNA sequence: TGCGCCAGCAGCCCCCGACCGGTCTTCGACGAGCAGTACTTC. Translation gives CASSPRPVFDEQYF.

The genes are TRBV10-1 and TRBJ1-3; D is undetermined. Trimming took off 3 bases at V and 0 bases at J, with 9 bases between the two ends. Looked up from germline, CDR1 is WNHNN and CDR2 is SYGVQD (reference sequence). This CDR3 has 15 amino acids. DNA of the CDR3: TGCGCCAGCAGTGACAGGATTCCCTCTGGAAACACCATATATTTT. Residues: CASSDRIPSGNTIYF.

V and J are TRBV28 and TRBJ2-7; the match to TRBD2 covers 7 bases. The ends lost 3 bases at V and 2 bases at J; junction bases unmatched: 4. The germline gives CDR1 MDHEN, CDR2 SYDVKM. The CDR3 length is 14 residues. The CDR3 spells CASSFGRGAYEQYF. The DNA of the CDR3 is TGTGCCAGCAGTTTTGGTCGGGGGGCCTACGAGCAGTACTTC.

The chain has TRBV11-3 and TRBJ2-1, with 7 positions matching TRBD2. Germline trimming cut 5 bases from V and 7 bases from J; bases unmatched to any gene: 5. Germline loops: CDR1 SGHNT, CDR2 YENEEA. The CDR3 runs to 13 residues. The CDR3, as DNA: TGTGCCAGCAGCGTTTGGGGGGGTAATGAGCAGTTCTTC. Amino acid sequence: CASSVWGGNEQFF.

J is TRBJ2-7 and V is TRBV28; possibly TRBD2 for D (6 bases). The ends were cut back, 5 bases at V and 0 bases at J, with 17 bases in the middle. Germline values: CDR1 MDHEN, CDR2 SYDVKM. The CDR3 spans 16 residues. CDR3 in DNA: TGTGCCAGCAGTAAGGACTCCTGGGGGGTCTCCTACGAGCAGTACGTC. It translates to CASSKDSWGVSYEQYV.

This clone was found once. This sequence joins TRBV12-3 or TRBV12-4 and TRBJ1-1; D might be TRBD1 (5 bases). V dropped 3 bases and J dropped 3 bases, with 8 bases sitting between them. This CDR3 has 13 residues. CDR3 amino acids: CASSLNRYTEAFF. Written as DNA, the CDR3 is TGTGCCAGCAGTTTGAACAGGTACACTGAAGCTTTCTTT.

This rearrangement joins TRBV7-9 to TRBJ1-2, with D unclear. Germline-derived CDR1 and CDR2 are SEHNR and FQNEAQ (reference sequence). The CDR3 consists of 15 residues. V was clipped by 5 bases and J by 2 bases, with 15 bases between them. The CDR3 loop is CASSLTQMLNYGYTF. Written as DNA, the CDR3 is TGTGCCAGCAGCCTCACGCAGATGTTAAACTATGGCTACACCTTC. The variable domain in full, completed from reference TRBV7-9 and TRBJ1-2, reads DTGVSQNPRHKITKRGQNVTFRCDPISEHNRLYWYRQTLGQGPEFLTYFQNEAQLEKSRLLSDRFSAERPKGSFSTLEIQRTEQGDSAMYLCASSLTQMLNYGYTFGSGTRLTVV.

The gene calls are TRBV28 and TRBJ1-3, with D tentatively TRBD1 (6 bases). The germline V gene has CDR1 MDHEN and CDR2 SYDVKM. V dropped 1 base and J dropped 0 bases, with 13 bases sitting between them. This CDR3 comprises 17 residues. CDR3 bases: TGTGCCAGCAGTTTATCCGCAGGGGCAAGCTCTGGAAACACCATATATTTT. Residues: CASSLSAGASSGNTIYF.

The CDR3 sequence: CASSPVVGDGNTIYF. The CDR3 DNA reads as TGTGCCAGCAGCCCAGTTGTTGGGGATGGAAACACCATATATTTT. The J gene is TRBJ1-3, the V gene TRBV11-2; D not resolved. Germline assignment: CDR1 SGHAT and CDR2 FQNNGV. The CDR3 contains 15 residues. Trimming took off 5 bases at V and 3 bases at J, with 14 bases between the two ends.

The genes are TRBV18 and TRBJ1-3; D might be TRBD1 (5 bases). CDR3 length equals 15 residues. V was clipped by 0 bases and J by 4 bases, with 10 bases between them. Germline assignment: CDR1 KGHSH and CDR2 LQKENI. CDR3 in amino acids: CASSPPGAPGNTIYF. The CDR3 coding sequence is TGTGCCAGCTCACCACCCGGGGCGCCAGGAAACACCATATATTTT.

V is TRBV7-9 and J is TRBJ2-1; D possibly matches TRBD1 or TRBD2 (6 bases each). CDR1 and CDR2 (germline): SEHNR, FQNEAQ (reference sequence). The CDR3 has 15 residues. Trimming pared 5 bases from V and 8 bases from J, leaving 19 bases between. The CDR3 is CASSPWSGGKYEQFF. CDR3 nucleotide sequence: TGTGCCAGCAGCCCGTGGTCCGGGGGCAAGTATGAGCAGTTCTTC. The full variable domain, completed using reference TRBV7-9 and TRBJ2-1, is DTGVSQNPRHKITKRGQNVTFRCDPISEHNRLYWYRQTLGQGPEFLTYFQNEAQLEKSRLLSDRFSAERPKGSFSTLEIQRTEQGDSAMYLCASSPWSGGKYEQFFGPGTRLTVL.

This rearrangement joins TRBV7-2 to TRBJ1-1; D is possibly TRBD1 (6 bases). The CDR3 has 14 residues. V lost 1 base to trimming and J lost 7 bases, with 13 bases between them. The V gene's germline CDR1 is SGHTA and CDR2 FQGNSA. The CDR3 coding sequence is TGTGCCAGCAGCTTAGTCTGGCAGGGGATTGAAGCTTTCTTT. Its translation is CASSLVWQGIEAFF.

This chain connects TRBV9 to TRBJ2-2; D is possibly TRBD2 (6 bases). This CDR3 spans 14 amino acids. Germline loops: CDR1 SGDLS, CDR2 YYNGEE. Trimming removed 6 bases from V and 4 bases from J, with 13 bases in between. The CDR3 reads CASKGGASTGELFF. The DNA of the CDR3 is TGTGCCAGCAAGGGCGGGGCATCCACCGGGGAGCTGTTTTTT.

This clone was picked up one time. The gene calls are TRBV28 and TRBJ1-2; no definite D call. This CDR3 has 14 residues. CDR1 is MDHEN and CDR2 is SYDVKM in the germline V gene. Trimming left V 10 bases short and J 4 bases short, with 19 bases between. The CDR3 DNA reads as TGTGCCATCACTCTTACATCATCAATCTATGGCTACACCTTC. Translating it yields CAITLTSSIYGYTF.

The CDR3 is CASSYGARGGDTQYF. The DNA for the CDR3 is TGTGCCAGCAGTTACGGGGCTCGAGGCGGCGATACGCAGTATTTT. J is TRBJ2-3 and V is TRBV6-5; possibly TRBD1 for D (5 bases). Germline CDR1 reads MNHEY; CDR2 reads SVGAGI. The CDR3 covers 15 residues. Trimming removed 2 bases at V and 6 bases at J, with 15 bases between.

CDR3 sequence (DNA): TGTGCCAGCAGCTTCACTCAGGGTAGCTCCTACGAGCAGTACTTC. It codes for CASSFTQGSSYEQYF. V and J are TRBV11-1 and TRBJ2-7; maybe TRBD1 (5 bases). Trimming cost V 3 bases and J 0 bases, with 12 bases left between them. This CDR3 is 15 amino acids long. The germline V gene encodes CDR1 SGHAT and CDR2 FQDESV (reference sequence).

This clone was observed a handful of times. This chain joins TRBV9 and TRBJ2-3; D not certain. V lost 4 bases and J lost 0, with 9 bases in between. Per germline, CDR1 SGDLS and CDR2 YYNGEE. The CDR3 contains 14 residues. The CDR3 spells CASSSPASTDTQYF. The DNA of the CDR3 is TGTGCCAGCAGCTCCCCAGCTAGCACAGATACGCAGTATTTT. Full variable domain (remainder filled in from reference TRBV9 and TRBJ2-3): DSGVTQTPKHLITATGQRVTLRCSPRSGDLSVYWYQQSLDQGLQFLIQYYNGEERAKGNILERFSAQQFPDLHSELNLSSLELGDSALYFCASSSPASTDTQYFGPGTRLTVL.